A selection of T cell receptor beta chains follows, all from one sample in a study of OX40 agonist ivuxolimab in advanced cancers. Measured with immunoSEQ multiplex PCR; TCRdb has only the in-frame clones, and not every one. This table holds over 5,500 clones, about 94% found once. The source material was CD4+ or CD8+ T cells sorted from blood, sampled in a trial of the OX40 agonist ivuxolimab. These receptors all come from an adult with an advanced solid tumor such as melanoma, head and neck, liver or kidney cancer. Each CDR3 is given with its conserved first and last residue. A D gene is named only where the DNA matches it firmly. Some rows mark clone size as missing; the rest say once, few, many or name a class of expanded clone.

J | size | V | D | CDR3 | DNA
TRBJ1-4 | NA | TRBV28 | NA | CASSSGDPNEKLFF | TGTGCCAGCAGTTCTGGGGATCCTAATGAAAAACTGTTTTTT
TRBJ2-2 | NA | TRBV29-1 | TRBD2 | CSVASGSNTGELFF | TGCAGCGTTGCTAGCGGGTCGAACACCGGGGAGCTGTTTTTT
TRBJ2-7 | NA | TRBV7-8 | NA | CASGRRSSYEQYF | TGTGCCAGCGGTAGAAGGAGCTCCTACGAGCAGTACTTC
TRBJ2-3 | NA | TRBV14 | TRBD2 | CASSQAPMGSGSTDTQYF | TGTGCCAGCAGCCAAGCCCCGATGGGTAGCGGGAGCACAGATACGCAGTATTTT
TRBJ1-1 | NA | TRBV4-2 | NA | CASSQDQVNTEAFF | TGTGCCAGCAGCCAAGATCAGGTGAACACTGAAGCTTTCTTT
TRBJ2-7 | NA | TRBV29-1 | TRBD1 | CSVEDSGDSYEQYF | TGCAGCGTTGAAGATTCTGGGGACAGTTACGAGCAGTACTTC
TRBJ1-1 | NA | TRBV5-1 | NA | CASSFAGKTEAFF | TGCGCCAGCAGCTTCGCAGGGAAAACTGAAGCTTTCTTT
TRBJ2-7 | NA | TRBV28 | TRBD1 | CASRQIPGQGDYEQYF | TGTGCCAGCAGGCAAATCCCGGGACAGGGCGACTACGAGCAGTACTTC
TRBJ2-7 | NA | TRBV28 | NA | CASSEYEQYF | TGTGCCAGCAGCGAGTACGAGCAGTACTTC
TRBJ2-1 | NA | TRBV11-3 | NA | CASSLVGAHNEQFF | TGTGCCAGCAGCTTAGTAGGGGCCCACAATGAGCAGTTCTTC
TRBJ2-3 | NA | TRBV10-2 | TRBD1 | CASSPRDRSTDTQYF | TGCGCCAGCAGTCCCCGGGACAGGAGCACAGATACGCAGTATTTT
TRBJ1-1 | NA | TRBV6-1 | NA | CASSEGPGREAFF | TGTGCCAGCAGTGAAGGTCCAGGCCGTGAAGCTTTCTTT
TRBJ2-3 | NA | TRBV5-1 | NA | CASRTDSSTDTQYF | TGCGCCAGCAGAACAGACTCTAGCACAGATACGCAGTATTTT
TRBJ2-5 | once | TRBV7-3 | TRBD1 | CASSLQGQGGRETQYF | TGTGCCAGCAGCTTACAGGGACAGGGCGGTCGAGAGACCCAGTACTTC
TRBJ2-6 | NA | TRBV15 | NA | CATPGEGGANVLTF | TGTGCCACCCCGGGGGAAGGTGGGGCCAACGTCCTGACTTTC
TRBJ1-1 | NA | TRBV7-6 | TRBD1 | CASSLGTVDTEAFF | TGTGCCAGCAGCTTGGGGACAGTAGACACTGAAGCTTTCTTT
TRBJ2-7 | NA | TRBV30 | TRBD2 | CAWSDPYASGGRSYEQYF | TGTGCCTGGAGTGACCCCTACGCTTCGGGCGGGAGGTCGTACGAGCAGTACTTC
TRBJ2-1 | few | TRBV30 | TRBD2 | CAWMGLAGGNEQFF | TGTGCCTGGATGGGACTAGCGGGAGGCAATGAGCAGTTCTTC
TRBJ2-2 | NA | TRBV7-9 | TRBD2 | CASSPPGTSGGELFF | TGTGCCAGCAGCCCTCCCGGGACTAGCGGCGGGGAGCTGTTTTTT
TRBJ1-3 | NA | TRBV12-2 | NA | CASRLVGRGISGNTIYF | NA
TRBJ1-1 | NA | TRBV30 | NA | CAWSEIGIMNTEAFF | TGTGCCTGGAGTGAAATCGGGATAATGAACACTGAAGCTTTCTTT
TRBJ2-3 | NA | TRBV16 | NA | CASSQSRNTQYF | TGTGCCAGCAGCCAATCGAGGAATACGCAGTATTTT
TRBJ1-2 | NA | TRBV7-8 | NA | CASSLGELVNYGYTF | TGTGCCAGCAGCTTAGGGGAATTGGTCAACTATGGCTACACCTTC
TRBJ1-3 | NA | TRBV18 | NA | CASSPVGGDTIYF | TGTGCCAGCTCACCTGTCGGGGGCGACACCATATATTTT
TRBJ1-4 | NA | TRBV19 | TRBD1 | CASSRQGGSNEKLFF | TGTGCCAGTAGCCGACAGGGGGGGTCTAATGAAAAACTGTTTTTT
TRBJ1-5 | NA | TRBV5-1 | NA | CASSLDGQRNQPQHF | TGCGCCAGCAGCTTGGACGGACAGCGCAATCAGCCCCAGCATTTT
TRBJ1-1 | NA | TRBV14 | TRBD1 | CASSQARTGRTFF | TGTGCCAGCAGCCAAGCCAGGACAGGGAGGACTTTCTTT
TRBJ2-2 | NA | TRBV28 | NA | CASSLAPSAGELFF | TGTGCCAGCAGTTTAGCACCCTCTGCCGGGGAGCTGTTTTTT
TRBJ2-7 | NA | TRBV7-2 | NA | CASSSIALFSYEQYF | TGTGCCAGCAGCTCCATAGCGTTATTCTCCTACGAGCAGTACTTC
TRBJ2-4 | NA | TRBV10-3 | NA | CAISEGNIQYF | TGTGCCATCAGTGAGGGAAACATTCAGTACTTC
TRBJ2-1 | NA | TRBV28 | NA | CASSTTGPPRGFF | TGTGCCAGCAGCACTACCGGTCCCCCAAGGGGGTTCTTC
TRBJ1-1 | NA | TRBV19 | TRBD1 | CASSSTGDTEAFF | TGTGCCAGTAGTTCAACAGGGGACACTGAAGCTTTCTTT
TRBJ2-5 | once | TRBV29-1 | NA | CSVDGEGASREETQYF | TGCAGCGTTGATGGCGAAGGGGCCAGTAGGGAAGAGACCCAGTACTTC
TRBJ1-1 | NA | TRBV11-2 | TRBD1 | CASSPQGGATEAFF | TGTGCCAGCAGCCCCCAGGGGGGGGCCACTGAAGCTTTCTTT
TRBJ1-2 | NA | TRBV28 | NA | CASSPPRGYGYTF | TGTGCCAGCAGTCCTCCGCGGGGTTATGGCTACACCTTC
TRBJ2-1 | NA | TRBV9 | TRBD2 | CASSAIAGVGNEQFF | TGTGCCAGCAGCGCCATAGCGGGAGTTGGCAATGAGCAGTTCTTC
TRBJ2-5 | NA | TRBV27 | NA | CASNPTGAETQYF | TGTGCCAGCAATCCGACAGGCGCAGAGACCCAGTACTTC
TRBJ1-5 | NA | TRBV28 | TRBD1 | CASRSGGYRNQPQHF | TGTGCCAGCAGATCAGGGGGCTATCGCAATCAGCCCCAGCATTTT
TRBJ2-7 | once | TRBV27 | TRBD1 | CASAKQGFSYEQYF | TGTGCCAGCGCAAAACAGGGGTTCTCCTACGAGCAGTACTTC
TRBJ1-1 | NA | TRBV27 | NA | CASSSPLAGKFTEAFF | TGTGCCAGCAGTTCTCCCTTGGCAGGGAAGTTCACTGAAGCTTTCTTT
TRBJ2-2 | NA | TRBV6-1 | TRBD2 | CASSDPSGRNTGELFF | TGTGCCAGCAGTGACCCTAGCGGGAGAAACACCGGGGAGCTGTTTTTT
TRBJ1-4 | NA | TRBV5-6 | NA | CASSPRGTNEKLFF | TGTGCCAGCAGCCCTCGGGGAACTAATGAAAAACTGTTTTTT
TRBJ2-7 | NA | TRBV19 | TRBD1 | CASSRTGSGGIYEQYF | TGTGCCAGTAGTCGCACGGGCTCAGGGGGCATTTACGAGCAGTACTTC
TRBJ2-7 | NA | TRBV11-2 | NA | CASSTRTSGEQYF | TGTGCCAGCAGCACCAGGACTTCTGGCGAGCAGTACTTC
TRBJ2-5 | once | TRBV27 | TRBD1 | CASRRTGVQETQYF | TGTGCCAGCAGACGGACAGGGGTGCAAGAGACCCAGTACTTC
TRBJ2-2 | NA | TRBV12-5 | NA | CASGFQGRRTGELFF | TGTGCTAGTGGTTTTCAGGGGAGGAGGACCGGGGAGCTGTTTTTT